These T cell receptor beta chains were read from a single sample in a study of blood T cell repertoires in COVID-19. TCRdb's copy holds only in-frame clones and misses some; the assay was immunoSEQ multiplex PCR. The sample comprises fewer than 350,000 clones, around 90% of which are singletons, and 1.7% rests with the top ten. Specimen: PBMCs or T cells enriched from blood (not recorded which). These TCRs come from a woman aged 18 to 35 with acute COVID-19. Each CDR3 is given with its conserved first and last residue. A D gene is named only where the DNA matches it firmly. Clone size is stated in some rows and not others, as once, few, many or a class when expanded.

CDR3nt | CDR3aa | v_gene | abundance | d_gene | j_gene
TGCGCCAGCAGCGCTCCCCCGGGACTAGCGGGGGAAGCGTACAATGAGCAGTTCTTC | CASSAPPGLAGEAYNEQFF | TRBV5-1 | - | TRBD2 | TRBJ2-1
TGTGCCAGCAGTTCCGAGGAGCAAGAGACCCAGTACTTC | CASSSEEQETQYF | TRBV6-2/TRBV6-3 | - | - | TRBJ2-5
TGTGCAAGTCGCGGAGAAGCGGGTAAAAACAATGAGCAGTTCTTC | CASRGEAGKNNEQFF | TRBV12-2 | - | - | TRBJ2-1
TGTGCCAGTAGCCAAGAGACTAGCGGTCCTCGCTCCTACAATGAGCAGTTCTTC | CASSQETSGPRSYNEQFF | TRBV19 | - | TRBD2 | TRBJ2-1
TGTGCCAGCAGCTCCGGGACAATTTACGAGCAGTACTTC | CASSSGTIYEQYF | TRBV5-5 | - | - | TRBJ2-7
TGTGCCAGCAGCGCTACTAGCACAGATACGCAGTATTTT | CASSATSTDTQYF | TRBV7-2 | - | - | TRBJ2-3
TGTGCCAGTAAATTTACGGGAGGCGGGGGCGAGCAGTACTTC | CASKFTGGGGEQYF | TRBV19 | - | TRBD2 | TRBJ2-7
TGTGCCAGCAGCTCAACGACAGGGTCTAATTCACCCCTCCACTTT | CASSSTTGSNSPLHF | TRBV11-2 | - | TRBD1 | TRBJ1-6
TGTGCCAGCAGTACCGACAGAGCCTGGACACCCCTCCACTTT | CASSTDRAWTPLHF | TRBV28 | - | - | TRBJ1-6
TGTGCCAGCAGCTGGCCAGTAAATGAGCAGTTCTTC | CASSWPVNEQFF | TRBV5-5 | - | - | TRBJ2-1
TGCGCCAGCAGCTTAGGGAGGGCTTATAATTCACCCCTCCACTTT | CASSLGRAYNSPLHF | TRBV5-1 | - | - | TRBJ1-6
TGTGCCAGCATGGGGCCCGCCTACGAGCAGTACTTC | CASMGPAYEQYF | TRBV28 | - | - | TRBJ2-7
TGTGCCTGGAGGGGGCGGGGAGTAGCGCCCCTCCACTTT | CAWRGRGVAPLHF | TRBV30 | once | - | TRBJ1-6
TGCGCCAGCAGGTCGTCAGGGGCTCCAGGCGAGCAGTACTTC | CASRSSGAPGEQYF | TRBV5-1 | - | - | TRBJ2-7
TGCAGCGTCGGGATCCAATTGACAGGGACCCCACTCATTCTGCGGGCGGCGACCTACGAGCAGTACTTC | CSVGIQLTGTPLILRAATYEQYF | TRBV29-1 | - | TRBD1 | TRBJ2-7
TGTGCCACCAGCAGAGAAGTAGGGACCCAAGGGAGGGAGCAGTTCTTC | CATSREVGTQGREQFF | TRBV15 | - | - | TRBJ2-1
TGTGCCAGCAGTTACGGATTAGCGGCATACAATGAGCAGTTCTTC | CASSYGLAAYNEQFF | TRBV6-5 | - | - | TRBJ2-1
TGTGCCAGCAGCGTAGGGGGCTCTTCATCCTACGAGCAGTACTTC | CASSVGGSSSYEQYF | TRBV9 | - | - | TRBJ2-7
TGTGCCAGCAGCTTTGTTCCACAGTCTAGCACAGATACGCAGTATTTT | CASSFVPQSSTDTQYF | TRBV7-9 | - | - | TRBJ2-3
TGCGCCAGCAGCTCGGGACAGGGGACCTACGAGCAGTACTTC | CASSSGQGTYEQYF | TRBV5-1 | - | TRBD1 | TRBJ2-7
TGCGCCAGCAGCCAAGATGAACTAGCTCTCGGGGCAGATACGCAGTATTTT | CASSQDELALGADTQYF | TRBV4-1 | - | - | TRBJ2-3
TGTGCCAGCAGTCCACAGACAGCGTCCGGATCTAGGGAGACCCAGTACTTC | CASSPQTASGSRETQYF | TRBV27 | - | - | TRBJ2-5
TGTGCCACCAGCAGTTTGCCTGTAGCGGGAGAGGGCACAGATACGCAGTATTTT | CATSSLPVAGEGTDTQYF | TRBV15 | - | TRBD2 | TRBJ2-3
TGCGCCAGCAGCCCCGGGACAGCTATTTACAATGAGCAGTTCTTC | CASSPGTAIYNEQFF | TRBV4-3 | once | TRBD1 | TRBJ2-1
TGTGCCAGCAGTTCTCCGGGGGGGTCTTTGAATGAGCAGTTCTTC | CASSSPGGSLNEQFF | TRBV28 | - | TRBD2 | TRBJ2-1
TGTGCCAGCAGCCAAGGAGTTCTAGCGGGATTCAACAATGAGCAGTTCTTC | CASSQGVLAGFNNEQFF | TRBV4-2 | - | TRBD2 | TRBJ2-1
TGCGCCAGCAGCTTAATAACAGTGAAGTCGGACGAGCAGTACTTC | CASSLITVKSDEQYF | TRBV5-1 | few | - | TRBJ2-7
TGTGCCAGCATCCACAGGGGTCTCACAGATACGCAGTATTTT | CASIHRGLTDTQYF | TRBV27 | - | TRBD1 | TRBJ2-3
TGTGCCAGCGCGACTAGCGCTAGCACAGATACGCAGTATTTT | CASATSASTDTQYF | TRBV6-4 | - | TRBD2 | TRBJ2-3
TGCGCCAGCAGCTATGGGACTAGCGATTACAATGAGCAGTTCTTC | CASSYGTSDYNEQFF | TRBV5-1 | - | TRBD2 | TRBJ2-1
TGCGCCAGCAGCCAAGACCCAGGCCCCTACGAGCAGTACTTC | CASSQDPGPYEQYF | TRBV4-1 | - | - | TRBJ2-7
TGTGCCAGCAGCCTAGCGGGATTTCTGGAGACCCAGTACTTC | CASSLAGFLETQYF | TRBV6-5 | once | TRBD2 | TRBJ2-5
TGCAGTGCTAGTCGGGGCGGGAGGGCCCGATCCACAGATACGCAGTATTTT | CSASRGGRARSTDTQYF | TRBV20-1 | - | TRBD2 | TRBJ2-3
TGCGCCAGCAGCTTGGTGTCAGGGCCTAATCAGCCCCAGCATTTT | CASSLVSGPNQPQHF | TRBV5-1 | - | - | TRBJ1-5
TGTGCCAGCAACGAGCTCGGAACCGGGGAGCCGGGGGAGCTGTTTTTT | CASNELGTGEPGELFF | TRBV5-6 | - | - | TRBJ2-2
TGTGCCAGCAGTCCACGACAGGGGCGGACCGGGGAGCTGTTTTTT | CASSPRQGRTGELFF | TRBV27 | - | TRBD1 | TRBJ2-2
TGTGCCAGCTCACTGGACAGGGCCAACTCACCCCTCCACTTT | CASSLDRANSPLHF | TRBV18 | - | TRBD1 | TRBJ1-6
TGTGCCAGCAGTCCCCCTTCCGGGCCCGGGGCCCAGCATTTT | CASSPPSGPGAQHF | TRBV28 | - | - | TRBJ1-5
TGTGCCAGCAGTGAATGGGCTAGCGGGAGCCCTAGCACAGATACGCAGTATTTT | CASSEWASGSPSTDTQYF | TRBV25-1 | - | TRBD2 | TRBJ2-3
TGTGCCAGCAGCCCGAGGGACAGATTCTACGAGCAGTACTTC | CASSPRDRFYEQYF | TRBV9 | - | TRBD1 | TRBJ2-7
TGTGCCAGCAGACCCGGGACAGGCTACAATCAGCCCCAGCATTTT | CASRPGTGYNQPQHF | TRBV6-5 | - | TRBD1 | TRBJ1-5
TGTGCCAGCAGGCAGGATGGGCCCGGGGAGCTGTTTTTT | CASRQDGPGELFF | TRBV27 | - | - | TRBJ2-2
TGTGCCAGCAGTCCACAGGGGGCAGCCGGCGATACGCAGTATTTT | CASSPQGAAGDTQYF | TRBV6-4 | - | TRBD1 | TRBJ2-3
TGTGCCAGCTCGCCATGGGGGGGAAATCAGCCCCAGCATTTT | CASSPWGGNQPQHF | TRBV18 | - | - | TRBJ1-5
TGTGCCAGCAGCTTATCTAGCGGATACTCCTACGAGCAGTACTTC | CASSLSSGYSYEQYF | TRBV11-2 | - | TRBD2 | TRBJ2-7
TGTGCCAGCAGCTCGCGTACTACAGGGGCCGAGCAGTACTTC | CASSSRTTGAEQYF | TRBV11-3 | - | TRBD1 | TRBJ2-7
TGTGCCAGCAGATCACAGCTGAACACTGAAGCTTTCTTT | CASRSQLNTEAFF | TRBV6-5 | - | - | TRBJ1-1
TGTGCCAGCAGTGCGACAGGGGTTACCGGGGAGCTGTTTTTT | CASSATGVTGELFF | TRBV6-4 | - | TRBD1 | TRBJ2-2
TGTGCCAGTAGTATCGGCGAGGGACTCTACGAGCAGTACTTC | CASSIGEGLYEQYF | TRBV19 | - | - | TRBJ2-7
TGTGCCAGCACCCGCCCAGGGGGCAATCAGCCCCAGCATTTT | CASTRPGGNQPQHF | TRBV6-4 | - | - | TRBJ1-5
TGTGCCAGTAGGCCCCGTACGGTGGGGACTATCTATGGCTACACCTTC | CASRPRTVGTIYGYTF | TRBV19 | - | - | TRBJ1-2
TGTGCCAGCAGCTATTCCCCTAGGGAGCAGTTCTTC | CASSYSPREQFF | TRBV5-8 | - | - | TRBJ2-1
TGTGCCAGCAGGTCCGACCGACTGTTGAACACCGGGGAGCTGTTTTTT | CASRSDRLLNTGELFF | TRBV28 | - | - | TRBJ2-2
TGTGCCAGTAGTATAGATCTGGAGAGTTTTTGGAACAATGAGCAGTTCTTC | CASSIDLESFWNNEQFF | TRBV19 | - | - | TRBJ2-1